One and the same sample provided the 30 T cell receptor beta chains below, sequenced in a study of shared clonotypes between healthy human individuals (TCRdb year 2020). The method was the immunoSEQ multiplex PCR assay. Entries here come from immuneACCESS through TCRdb and include only in-frame sequences with V and J called. Some clones fail to appear in such tables; in the studies checked, an unresolved V gene covers under half of the shortfall, and the cause of the remainder is unknown. Here the sample has roughly 2.4 million clones; 95% occur a single time. The ten top clones hold over 0.1% of the sample. The sequencing sample was made of naive CD4+ T cells sorted from blood. The cell subset or site label here, explained by the study, means: CD45RA+ positively selected. These receptors were obtained from a man between 18 and 35 years old in good health.

J is TRBJ1-4 and V is TRBV7-9; 7 bases map to TRBD1. CDR3 size: 13 residues. Looked up from germline, CDR1 is SEHNR and CDR2 is FQNEAQ (reference sequence). Trimming removed 4 bases from V and 7 bases from J; junction bases left unmatched: 3. The chain's CDR3 is CASSSRTGEKLFF. CDR3 nucleotide sequence: TGTGCCAGCAGCTCACGGACAGGTGAAAAACTGTTTTTT. Combining the CDR3 with reference TRBV7-9 and TRBJ1-4 gives the whole variable domain DTGVSQNPRHKITKRGQNVTFRCDPISEHNRLYWYRQTLGQGPEFLTYFQNEAQLEKSRLLSDRFSAERPKGSFSTLEIQRTEQGDSAMYLCASSSRTGEKLFFGSGTQLSVL.

CDR3 region: CAISLGQANTGELFF. The CDR3 DNA reads TGTGCCATCAGTCTCGGACAGGCGAACACCGGGGAGCTGTTTTTT. V and J are TRBV10-3 and TRBJ2-2, with TRBD1 identical over 7 bases. With 5 bases clipped from V and 0 bases from J, the junction kept 3 bases outside the gene matches. CDR3 length: 15 residues. The germline V gene encodes CDR1 ENHRY and CDR2 SYGVKD.

V and J are TRBV5-1 and TRBJ1-1; D unclear. Germline CDR1 reads SGHRS; CDR2 reads YFSETQ. The CDR3 is 15 amino acids. The ends were cut back, 7 bases at V and 0 bases at J, with 16 bases in the middle. In nucleotides, the CDR3 is TGCGCCAGCCGACGGATCGCGGGGATGAACACTGAAGCTTTCTTT. Translating gives CASRRIAGMNTEAFF.

The genes are TRBV10-3 and TRBJ2-1; D might be TRBD2 (6 bases). In germline, CDR1 is ENHRY, CDR2 SYGVKD. The CDR3 sequence is 14 residues long. V shed 9 bases and J shed 3 bases, with 15 bases lying between them. The CDR3 DNA reads TGTGCCATAAGGGACTCCTTGATCTACAATGAGCAGTTCTTC. It translates to CAIRDSLIYNEQFF.

The chain is built from TRBV9 and TRBJ2-2; no clear D gene. CDR1 and CDR2 from the germline V gene are SGDLS and YYNGEE. V was pared by 0 bases and J by 4 bases, with 10 bases between. The CDR3 has 15 amino acids. CDR3 coding DNA: TGTGCCAGCAGCGTAGGACAACCCGGCACCGGGGAGCTGTTTTTT. Its translation: CASSVGQPGTGELFF.

The rearrangement joins TRBV6-6 to TRBJ1-3; the D is unclear. Trimming left V 7 bases short and J 0 bases short, with 13 bases between. Germline V gives CDR1 MNHNY, CDR2 SVGAGI (reference sequence). The CDR3 consists of 15 residues. CDR3 amino acids: CASTLTDSSGNTIYF. CDR3 nucleotide sequence: TGTGCCAGCACCCTAACAGACTCCTCTGGAAACACCATATATTTT.

On this clone itself: Additional DNA sequences in this sample encode the identical CDR3. The chain uses TRBV27 and TRBJ1-5; the D is unclear. Looked up from germline, CDR1 is MNHEY and CDR2 is SMNVEV (reference sequence). The CDR3 loop spans 14 amino acids. With 3 bases removed from V and 5 bases from J, the gap between germline ends came to 11 bases. CDR3 region: CASSFGGEDQPQHF. CDR3 nucleotide sequence: TGTGCCAGCAGTTTCGGAGGAGAGGATCAGCCCCAGCATTTT.

For the CDR3, the DNA is TGCGCCAGCAGCCGTACGGGCGCCAACTACAATGAGCAGTTCTTC. It specifies CASSRTGANYNEQFF. V gene TRBV4-1 combines with J gene TRBJ2-1; D ambiguous. V was cut by 4 bases and J by 3 bases, with 13 bases left in between. The V gene's germline CDR1 is MGHRA and CDR2 YSYEKL. This CDR3 comprises 15 residues.

The J gene is TRBJ2-5, the V gene TRBV10-3, with 7 bases identical to TRBD2. This CDR3 has 15 amino acids. Per germline, CDR1 ENHRY and CDR2 SYGVKD. J gave up 2 bases and V 4 bases, and 7 bases lay outside the gene matches. CDR3 DNA sequence: TGTGCCATCAGTGCGTCACGGGGACTACAAGAGACCCAGTACTTC. This translates into CAISASRGLQETQYF.

This clone was recorded once. The genes are TRBV28 and TRBJ1-6, with D perhaps TRBD1 (6 bases). The CDR3 is made up of 14 amino acids. V was clipped by 9 bases and J by 8 bases, with 17 bases between them. The V gene's germline CDR1 is MDHEN and CDR2 SYDVKM. CDR3: CARTAASGDSPLHF. The CDR3, as DNA: TGTGCCAGGACTGCCGCGTCAGGGGATTCACCCCTCCACTTT.

V usage is TRBV11-1 and J usage is TRBJ1-2, with no clear D. V lost 2 bases and J 8 bases, leaving 6 bases between the germline ends. Germline V CDR1 and CDR2: SGHAT, FQDESV (reference sequence). The length of the CDR3 is 11 residues. CDR3 DNA: TGTGCCAGCAGCTTACTTGAGGGCTACACCTTC. Translation: CASSLLEGYTF. Combining the CDR3 with reference TRBV11-1 and TRBJ1-2 gives the whole variable domain EAEVAQSPRYKITEKSQAVAFWCDPISGHATLYWYRQILGQGPELLVQFQDESVVDDSQLPKDRFSAERLKGVDSTLKIQPAELGDSAMYLCASSLLEGYTFGSGTRLTVV.

A remark on this clone: Other DNA sequences within the sample encode an identical CDR3. The rearrangement uses TRBV6-5 and TRBJ2-5; either TRBD1 or TRBD2 may supply D (6 bases each). Germline CDR1 is MNHEY and CDR2 is SVGAGI. There are 14 residues in the CDR3. V shed 2 bases and J shed 5 bases, with 12 bases lying between them. The CDR3 is CASSYGGGRETQYF. The CDR3 DNA reads as TGTGCCAGCAGTTACGGAGGGGGTCGGGAGACCCAGTACTTC.

With regard to this clone: Other DNA sequences from this sample encode an identical CDR3 as well. V usage is TRBV5-1 and J usage is TRBJ1-3; D remains ambiguous. Trimming left V 5 bases short and J 4 bases short, with 7 bases between. In germline, CDR1 is SGHRS, CDR2 YFSETQ. This CDR3 contains 12 residues. The CDR3 nucleotides are TGCGCCAGCAGAGGGTCAGGAAACACCATATATTTT. Translated, it gives CASRGSGNTIYF.

This clone was observed once. Other DNA sequences in the sample encode the same CDR3. The chain carries TRBV6-6 and TRBJ2-5; weak D call: TRBD1 (6 bases). The germline V gene encodes CDR1 MNHNY and CDR2 SVGAGI (reference sequence). This CDR3 contains 14 residues. Trimming cost V 0 bases and J 1 base, with 6 bases left between them. The CDR3 loop reads CASSYSTGQETQYF. The CDR3 coding sequence is TGTGCCAGCAGTTACTCGACAGGCCAAGAGACCCAGTACTTC.

The rearrangement uses TRBV4-2 and TRBJ1-6; 8 nucleotides agree with TRBD1. The CDR3 totals 18 residues. Germline values: CDR1 LGHNA, CDR2 YNFKEQ. V lost 3 bases, J lost 5 bases, and 12 bases stayed unmatched. CDR3 nucleotide sequence: TGTGCCAGCAGCCATCCGGACAGGGACGCCCCGGATAATTCACCCCTCCACTTT. Protein product: CASSHPDRDAPDNSPLHF.

The chain is built from TRBV18 and TRBJ2-2; 7 bases align to TRBD2. V gave up 3 bases and J gave up 6 bases; unmatched junction bases: 4. The CDR3 covers 14 residues. Germline V gene lookup returns CDR1 KGHSH and CDR2 LQKENI. CDR3 loop: CASSPGLSPGELFF. The CDR3 DNA reads TGTGCCAGCTCACCGGGACTATCTCCCGGGGAGCTGTTTTTT.

The chain recombines TRBV18 with TRBJ1-3, with D uncertain. CDR1 is KGHSH, CDR2 LQKENI, per germline. V lost 3 bases to trimming and J lost 1 base, with 13 bases between them. The CDR3 loop spans 16 amino acids. Here the CDR3 reads CASSPAPELSGNTIYF. The CDR3 nucleotides are TGTGCCAGCTCACCGGCCCCAGAACTTTCTGGAAACACCATATATTTT.

With respect to this clone: The sample contains more than one DNA sequence encoding this CDR3. This chain links TRBV18 with TRBJ1-2; tentative D call: TRBD1 (6 bases). V lost 1 base to trimming and J lost 0 bases, with 6 bases between them. CDR1 and CDR2 from the germline V gene are KGHSH and LQKENI. The CDR3 extends over 14 amino acids. CDR3 sequence reads: CASSPQGANYGYTF. The CDR3 bases are TGTGCCAGCTCACCACAGGGGGCTAACTATGGCTACACCTTC.

V usage is TRBV5-1 and J usage is TRBJ2-2; 7 bases fit TRBD2. The junction had 9 bases not matched to a gene; V was cut back by 4 bases and J by 3 bases. The CDR3 has 16 residues. Germline V gene data show CDR1 as SGHRS and CDR2 as YFSETQ. The CDR3 DNA sequence: TGCGCCAGCAGCCCTGAGCGGGGCGCCCACACCGGGGAGCTGTTTTTT. Translated: CASSPERGAHTGELFF.

J is TRBJ1-1 and V is TRBV20-1; no reliable D call. The CDR3 sequence is 11 residues long. V dropped 0 bases and J dropped 8 bases, with 7 bases sitting between them. Germline-derived CDR1 and CDR2 are DFQATT and SNEGSKA (reference sequence). The CDR3 loop reads CSARDRSEAFF. The CDR3 bases are TGCAGTGCTAGAGACCGGAGCGAAGCTTTCTTT.

The CDR3 region has the DNA TGTGCCAGCACATTGGGGGGGTTCGAAGCTTTCTTT. This translates into CASTLGGFEAFF. This sequence joins TRBV2 and TRBJ1-1; TRBD1 might be the D (5 bases). Per germline, CDR1 SNHLY and CDR2 FYNNEI. Trimming took 7 bases from V and 8 from J, leaving 14 bases between them. The CDR3 loop spans 12 amino acids. Filled out from reference TRBV2 and TRBJ1-1, the complete variable domain reads EPEVTQTPSHQVTQMGQEVILRCVPISNHLYFYWYRQILGQKVEFLVSFYNNEISEKSEIFDDQFSVERPDGSNFTLKIRSTKLEDSAMYFCASTLGGFEAFFGQGTRLTVV.

Worth noting for this clone: The sample has other DNA sequences that encode this CDR3 too. The chain joins TRBV6-1 to TRBJ2-7; D is ambiguous. The CDR3 runs 11 residues. Per germline, CDR1 MNHNS and CDR2 SASEGT. The germline V and J ends were trimmed by 6 bases and 2 bases, with 5 bases remaining between them. CDR3 region: CASRGPYEQYF. CDR3 in DNA: TGTGCCAGCAGGGGTCCCTACGAGCAGTACTTC.

The CDR3: CASSENWSGGYTF. The CDR3 DNA reads TGTGCCAGCAGTGAAAATTGGTCCGGAGGCTACACCTTC. J is TRBJ1-2 and V is TRBV2; D ambiguous. The germline V gene has CDR1 SNHLY and CDR2 FYNNEI. The CDR3 length is 13 residues. V was pared by 2 bases and J by 8 bases, with 12 bases between.

This clone was counted a single time. This chain connects TRBV18 to TRBJ2-2; 7 bases align to TRBD2. Germline CDR1 reads KGHSH; CDR2 reads LQKENI. The CDR3 runs to 17 residues. V dropped 0 bases and J dropped 1; count of bases not matched to a gene: 5. The CDR3 reads CASSPPGLRLNTGELFF. Here the CDR3 DNA reads TGTGCCAGCTCACCACCGGGACTACGGCTGAACACCGGGGAGCTGTTTTTT.

This clone was found once. The chain couples TRBV30 to TRBJ1-2; 9 bases match TRBD1. CDR1 and CDR2 from the germline V gene are GTSNPN and SVGIG (reference sequence). The V and J ends lost 5 bases and 3 bases, in that order; junction bases with no gene match: 1. The CDR3 is made up of 12 amino acids. The CDR3 DNA reads as TGTGCCTGGGGGGACAGGGACTATGGCTACACCTTC. Amino acid sequence: CAWGDRDYGYTF. The entire variable domain, with the rest obtained from reference TRBV30 and TRBJ1-2, is as follows: SQTIHQWPATLVQPVGSPLSLECTVEGTSNPNLYWYRQAAGRGLQLLFYSVGIGQISSEVPQNLSASRPQDRQFILSSKKLLLSDSGFYLCAWGDRDYGYTFGSGTRLTVV.

The CDR3 coding sequence is TGTGCCAGCAGTATCAGCACAGATACGCAGTATTTT. Amino acid sequence: CASSISTDTQYF. This sequence joins TRBV27 and TRBJ2-3, with no clear D. This CDR3 region has 12 residues. Germline V gene data show CDR1 as MNHEY and CDR2 as SMNVEV (reference sequence). V was trimmed by 5 bases and J by 0 bases, leaving 3 bases between them.

The chain uses TRBV6-1 and TRBJ2-7; TRBD1 matches 7 bases. Germline V CDR1 and CDR2: MNHNS, SASEGT. The CDR3 totals 14 residues. V trimming: 4 bases; J trimming: 3 bases; junction bases outside the gene matches: 6. The CDR3 is CASSADRDDYEQYF. In DNA form, the CDR3 reads TGTGCCAGCAGTGCCGACAGGGACGACTACGAGCAGTACTTC.

The rearrangement joins TRBV7-9 to TRBJ1-5; 11 bases match TRBD1. With 5 bases clipped from V and 6 bases from J, the junction kept 3 bases outside the gene matches. Looked up from germline, CDR1 is SEHNR and CDR2 is FQNEAQ (reference sequence). This CDR3 contains 14 residues. The CDR3 sequence is CASSPGQGAQPQHF. The CDR3 DNA reads as TGTGCCAGCAGCCCAGGACAGGGGGCTCAGCCCCAGCATTTT.

The chain uses TRBV6-6 and TRBJ2-1; 10 bases agree with TRBD2. Trimming took 6 bases from V and 8 from J; bases not matched to a gene: 13. Germline V CDR1 and CDR2: MNHNY, SVGAGI (reference sequence). The CDR3 extends over 16 amino acids. CDR3 amino acids: CASSLQRGGHWHEQFF. The CDR3, as DNA: TGTGCCAGCAGCTTACAGCGGGGGGGCCATTGGCATGAGCAGTTCTTC.

V usage is TRBV4-3 and J usage is TRBJ2-1, with 13 bases matching TRBD2. V shed 6 bases and J 5 bases; nucleotides not matched to a gene: 4. CDR1 LGHNA and CDR2 YSLEER come from the germline V gene. This CDR3 spans 15 amino acids. In DNA, the CDR3 is TGCGCCAGCAGGCTGGGACTAGCGGGAAACAATGAGCAGTTCTTC. It codes for CASRLGLAGNNEQFF.